This TCR beta chain was captured by sequencing in a study of T cell responses to AZD1222 COVID-19 vaccine. Notes on the study in general: Seropositivity was recorded at baseline in only six AZD1222 recipients. Repertoire sampling happened only post peak T cell response.

Trimming stripped 2 bases from V and 3 bases from J, with 21 bases between. Germline values: CDR1 LGHDT, CDR2 YNNKEL (reference sequence). The CDR3 has 18 residues. Notes on this clone: Its antigen is currently unknown.

Assay used: immunoSEQ multiplex PCR; TCRdb lists only in-frame clones, some missing. The data show roughly 140,000 clones, more than 70% seen once. The sample was peripheral blood, taken on day 0 of MenACWY control vaccination. This sequence was found in an adult in good health. The chain employs TRBV3-1 (or the pseudogene TRBV3-2) and TRBJ2-3; D may be TRBD2 (6 bases). The CDR3: CASSQWPGSGEGTDTQYF. The CDR3 DNA reads TGTGCCAGCAGCCAATGGCCCGGCTCGGGGGAAGGAACAGATACGCAGTATTTT.